What follows are 8 T cell receptor beta chains derived from one specimen sequenced in a study of blood T cell repertoires in COVID-19. TCRdb's copy holds only in-frame clones and misses some; the assay was immunoSEQ multiplex PCR. The sample holds roughly 120,000 clones, roughly three quarters seen once. Sequencing was performed on peripheral blood. The receptors shown here come from a woman older than 75 with acute or convalescent COVID-19.

The chain is built from TRBV15 and TRBJ1-6; maybe TRBD1 (5 bases). V was shortened by 3 bases and J by 8 bases, with 14 bases between the two germline ends. This CDR3 comprises 15 residues. Per the germline V gene, CDR1 is LNHNV and CDR2 is YYDKDF (reference sequence). The CDR3 spells CATSRGRGGDSPLHF. The CDR3 DNA is TGTGCCACCAGCAGGGGACGTGGCGGGGATTCACCCCTCCACTTT.

The rearrangement links TRBV12-2 to TRBJ2-3; the table names TRBD2, a call not compared with the DNA. TRBV12-2 is tagged as a pseudogene. This CDR3 comprises 18 residues. CDR3 in DNA: TGTGCAAGTCGCTTAGGGGGGAGGCTAGCGGGAGCGGTTGATACGCAGTATTTT. This translates into CASRLGGRLAGAVDTQYF.

This chain links TRBV15 with TRBJ2-7; 8 bases are shared with TRBD1. After removal of 4 bases from V and 7 bases from J, the junction contained 9 bases not matched to a gene. This CDR3 contains 14 residues. Germline V CDR1 and CDR2: LNHNV, YYDKDF (reference sequence). DNA for the CDR3: TGTGCCACCAGCAAGCTGGACAGGGACTCTGAGCAGTACTTC. As protein: CATSKLDRDSEQYF.

The genes are TRBV27 and TRBJ1-5; 10 bases are shared with TRBD1. Germline CDR1 is MNHEY and CDR2 is SMNVEV (reference sequence). The V gene end was trimmed by 8 bases and the J gene end by 9 bases; junction bases not matched to a gene: 10. The CDR3 is made up of 14 amino acids. The chain's CDR3 is CASGDRGYALPQHF. The CDR3 bases are TGTGCCAGCGGGGACAGGGGCTACGCGCTGCCCCAGCATTTT.

The CDR3 coding sequence is TGTGCCAGCTCAACCCAGGGGAACACTGAAGCTTTCTTT. Encoded protein: CASSTQGNTEAFF. The chain recombines TRBV18 with TRBJ1-1, with a tentative D call TRBD1 (5 bases). Per germline, CDR1 KGHSH and CDR2 LQKENI. The CDR3 covers 13 residues. The ends were cut back, 5 bases at V and 1 base at J, with 8 bases in the middle.

This rearrangement joins TRBV3-1 (or the pseudogene TRBV3-2) to TRBJ1-2; no clear D gene. Germline V gives CDR1 LGHDT, CDR2 YNNKEL (reference sequence). V was cut by 4 bases and J by 2 bases, with 11 bases left in between. The CDR3 is 14 amino acids. The CDR3 is CASSRATINYGYTF. The CDR3 DNA reads TGTGCCAGCAGCCGTGCGACAATCAACTATGGCTACACCTTC.

The V and J genes are TRBV30 and TRBJ1-1; 8 bases are a match to TRBD1. CDR1 and CDR2 from the germline V gene are GTSNPN and SVGIG (reference sequence). This CDR3 region has 13 residues. V lost 5 bases, J lost 0 bases, and 2 bases stayed unmatched. CDR3 loop: CAWETGVNTEAFF. Written as DNA, the CDR3 is TGTGCCTGGGAGACAGGGGTGAACACTGAAGCTTTCTTT.

In this sample, this clone turned up a few times. This chain connects TRBV6-5 to TRBJ1-3; 7 positions agree with TRBD1. From germline, CDR1 is MNHEY and CDR2 SVGAGI. CDR3 length: 15 residues. V trimming: 5 bases; J trimming: 0 bases; junction bases outside the gene matches: 4. CDR3 sequence (DNA): TGTGCCAGCAGTCAGGGGGTCTTCTCTGGAAACACCATATATTTT. Translation: CASSQGVFSGNTIYF.